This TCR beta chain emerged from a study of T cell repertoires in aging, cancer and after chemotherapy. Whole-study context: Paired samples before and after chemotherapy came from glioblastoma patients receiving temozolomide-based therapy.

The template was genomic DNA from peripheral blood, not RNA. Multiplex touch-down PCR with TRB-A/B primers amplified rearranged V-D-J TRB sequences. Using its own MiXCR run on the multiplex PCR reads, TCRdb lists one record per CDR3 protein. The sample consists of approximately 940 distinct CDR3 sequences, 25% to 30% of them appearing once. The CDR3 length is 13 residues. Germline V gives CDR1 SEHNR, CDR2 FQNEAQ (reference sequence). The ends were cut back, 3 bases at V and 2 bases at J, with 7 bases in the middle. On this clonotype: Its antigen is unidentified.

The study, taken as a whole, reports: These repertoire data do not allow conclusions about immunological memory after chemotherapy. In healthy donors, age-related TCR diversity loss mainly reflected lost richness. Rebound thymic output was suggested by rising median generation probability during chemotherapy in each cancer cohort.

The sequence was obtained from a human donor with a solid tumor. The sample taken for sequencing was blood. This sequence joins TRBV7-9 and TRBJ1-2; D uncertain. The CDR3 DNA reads TGTGCCAGCAGCTTTCTGGAAAACTATGGCTACACCTTC. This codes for CASSFLENYGYTF.